These T cell receptor beta chains were read from a single sample in a study of blood T cells in healthy people across ages. TCRdb re-called the 5' RACE reads through MiXCR, storing one row per CDR3 protein. This table has roughly 1 million distinct CDR3 sequences, about 23% appearing once. In addition, the sample was reused for a study of T cells of mothers and their children.

Material for sequencing was blood. The receptors derive from a girl aged 2-10 years in good health. CDR3s include the opening cysteine and the closing phenylalanine or tryptophan. A D gene is named only where the DNA matches it firmly. Size tells how often a clone was seen (once, few, many) or the class of an expanded clone, and some rows leave it out.

>NA|TRBJ2-1|NA|TRBV15|14
CATSHGDKYNEQFF
TGTGCCACCAGCCACGGAGACAAGTACAATGAGCAGTTCTTC
>NA|TRBJ2-5|many|TRBV28|15
CASSRQRLLQETQYF
TGTGCCAGCAGTCGACAGAGGTTGCTCCAAGAGACCCAGTACTTC
>NA|TRBJ2-1|few|TRBV19|12
CASSIGADEQFF
TGTGCCAGTAGTATTGGGGCGGATGAGCAGTTCTTC
>NA|TRBJ2-7|few|TRBV11-3|14
CASSLVPSSYEQYF
TGTGCCAGCAGCTTAGTACCGTCTTCCTACGAGCAGTACTTC
>NA|TRBJ2-2|few|TRBV5-1|17
CASSSTVTSGNTGELFF
TGCGCCAGCAGCTCCACTGTAACCAGCGGTAACACCGGGGAGCTGTTTTTT
>TRBD1|TRBJ1-5|NA|TRBV6-6|11
CASSYRDRVHF
TGTGCCAGCAGTTATCGGGACAGGGTGCATTTT
>NA|TRBJ2-2|NA|TRBV7-3|13
CASSAPPTGELFF
TGTGCCAGCAGCGCCCCTCCCACCGGGGAGCTGTTTTTT
>NA|TRBJ2-1|NA|TRBV12-3/TRBV12-4|13
CASSLARGDEQFF
TGTGCCAGCAGTTTAGCGCGAGGGGATGAGCAGTTCTTC
>TRBD1|TRBJ2-1|few|TRBV5-8|14
CASSLGGTANEQFF
TGTGCCAGCAGCTTGGGGGGGACAGCCAATGAGCAGTTCTTC
>TRBD2|TRBJ2-1|few|TRBV7-8|14
CASKGREKYNEQFF
TGTGCCAGCAAGGGGCGGGAGAAGTACAATGAGCAGTTCTTC
>NA|TRBJ1-5|NA|TRBV7-6|14
CASSARGYGQPQHF
TGTGCCAGCAGCGCAAGGGGATACGGACAGCCCCAGCATTTT
>NA|TRBJ2-1|NA|TRBV25-1|13
CASSEELLNEQFF
TGTGCCAGCAGTGAAGAGCTTCTCAATGAGCAGTTCTTC
>NA|TRBJ2-5|few|TRBV10-3|15
CAISEWGREQETQYF
TGTGCCATCAGTGAATGGGGGAGAGAACAAGAGACCCAGTACTTC
>TRBD1|TRBJ2-7|NA|TRBV29-1|13
CSVLTGVKYEQYF
TGCAGCGTTCTGACAGGGGTGAAATACGAGCAGTACTTC
>TRBD1|TRBJ1-2|few|TRBV4-2|16
CASSQVGRDRGDGYTF
TGTGCCAGCAGCCAAGTCGGCCGGGACAGGGGAGATGGCTACACCTTC
>TRBD2|TRBJ2-7|few|TRBV4-2|15
CASSHGLAGSYEQYF
TGTGCCAGCAGTCATGGACTAGCGGGCTCCTACGAGCAGTACTTC
>NA|TRBJ2-1|few|TRBV27|15
CASSLRGAPYNEQFF
TGTGCCAGCAGTTTAAGGGGGGCTCCCTACAATGAGCAGTTCTTC
>NA|TRBJ2-1|few|TRBV13|14
CASSLGPGATEQFF
TGTGCCAGCAGCTTAGGCCCAGGGGCCACGGAGCAGTTCTTC
>NA|TRBJ1-1|few|TRBV24-1|12
CATSSGGNNAFF
TGTGCCACCAGCTCCGGGGGGAATAACGCTTTCTTT
>TRBD2|TRBJ2-5|many|TRBV12-3/TRBV12-4|15
CASSISGGGWETQYF
TGTGCCAGCAGTATTAGCGGGGGGGGATGGGAGACCCAGTACTTC
>NA|TRBJ1-6|few|TRBV6-5|16
CASSYQFDRHVSPLHF
TGTGCCAGCAGTTACCAGTTCGACAGGCATGTTTCACCCCTCCACTTT
>TRBD2|TRBJ2-1|few|TRBV7-9|15
CASARSGDWSNEQFF
TGTGCCAGCGCACGGAGCGGGGACTGGTCCAATGAGCAGTTCTTC
>TRBD1|TRBJ2-1|few|TRBV15|16
CATSGGQAAPYNEQFF
TGTGCCACCAGCGGGGGACAGGCCGCCCCCTACAATGAGCAGTTCTTC
>TRBD1|TRBJ2-5|NA|TRBV29-1|14
CSGRRDRRQETQYF
TGCAGCGGGCGCCGGGACAGACGACAAGAGACCCAGTACTTC
>TRBD1|TRBJ2-1|NA|TRBV14|16
CASSRAGTDLFDEQSF
TGTGCCAGCAGTCGTGCCGGGACAGACCTTTTCGATGAGCAGTCCTTC
>TRBD1|TRBJ1-2|few|TRBV5-1|13
CASSLHLGQGRSF
TGCGCCAGCAGCTTACATTTGGGACAGGGAAGATCCTTC
>NA|TRBJ2-5|once|TRBV18|13
CASSNPILEAQYF
TGTGCCAGCTCAAATCCGATCCTAGAGGCCCAGTACTTC
>NA|TRBJ1-6|NA|TRBV7-2|16
CASSLSIGGRNSPLHF
TGTGCCAGCAGCCTCAGCATTGGGGGACGCAATTCACCCCTCCACTTT
>NA|TRBJ2-5|few|TRBV25-1|14
CASSESGLEETQYF
TGTGCCAGCAGTGAATCTGGTTTGGAGGAGACCCAGTACTTC
>NA|TRBJ2-3|NA|TRBV28|15
CASSQRVSFIDTQYF
TGTGCCAGCAGTCAACGGGTTTCTTTTATAGATACGCAGTATTTT
>TRBD2|TRBJ2-1|few|TRBV6-6|15
CASTPAGVAWGEQFF
TGTGCCAGCACCCCGGCGGGGGTGGCTTGGGGAGAGCAGTTCTTC
>TRBD2|TRBJ2-1|few|TRBV28|17
CASSLTLSGGIYNEQFF
TGTGCCAGCAGTTTAACCCTTAGCGGGGGGATATACAATGAGCAGTTCTTC
>TRBD2|TRBJ2-3|few|TRBV6-1|15
CASNGQRGGADTQYF
TGTGCCAGCAACGGACAGCGGGGGGGTGCAGATACGCAGTATTTT
>NA|TRBJ2-7|few|TRBV3-1|13
CASSQDTDYEQYF
TGTGCCAGCAGCCAAGATACTGACTACGAGCAGTACTTC
>NA|TRBJ2-7|NA|TRBV5-6|15
CASSPPGLISYEQYF
TGTGCCAGCAGCCCCCCGGGCCTCATCTCCTACGAGCAGTACTTC
>TRBD1|TRBJ1-5|NA|TRBV12-5|14
CASGRDRSREPQHF
TGTGCTAGTGGCCGGGACAGGTCCAGGGAGCCCCAGCATTTT
>NA|TRBJ1-1|NA|TRBV13|15
CASSFHGRETTEAFF
TGTGCCAGCAGCTTTCACGGCAGGGAGACCACTGAAGCTTTCTTT
>TRBD2|TRBJ2-5|NA|TRBV7-3|15
CASSKEAGEQETQYF
TGTGCCAGCAGTAAAGAGGCGGGAGAACAAGAGACCCAGTACTTC
>NA|TRBJ2-7|few|TRBV11-2|15
CASSFYQSLSYEQYF
TGTGCCAGCAGCTTTTATCAAAGCCTCTCCTACGAGCAGTACTTC
>NA|TRBJ2-7|NA|TRBV20-1|10
CSAGIYEQYF
TGCAGTGCGGGCATATACGAGCAGTACTTC
>NA|TRBJ1-2|few|TRBV29-1|12
CSVLREDYGYTF
TGCAGCGTTCTCAGGGAGGACTATGGCTACACCTTC
>NA|TRBJ2-7|once|TRBV19|14
CASSIQGFTYEQYF
TGTGCCAGTAGTATCCAGGGCTTTACGTACGAGCAGTACTTC